This TCR beta chain was identified during a study of blood T cell repertoires in COVID-19. About the study: There were acute and convalescent COVID-19 samples, and they came from the United States, Italy and Spain. T cells, B-cell-depleted T cells, or PBMCs supplied cDNA or gDNA.

Sequenced by immunoSEQ multiplex PCR; TCRdb stores in-frame clones only, minus some. The sample shows around 47,000 clones, more than 75% of them seen only once. The germline gives CDR1 SGHRS, CDR2 YFSETQ. The V end was cut by 0 bases, the J end by 7 bases, with 11 bases between. This CDR3 spans 14 amino acids. The TCR comes from a man aged 50 to 59 with active COVID-19. Sequenced sample: peripheral blood. V usage is TRBV5-1 and J usage is TRBJ1-5; no reliable D call. The CDR3 protein is CASSLGAGGQPQHF. The CDR3 DNA reads TGCGCCAGCAGCTTGGGGGCAGGTGGACAGCCCCAGCATTTT.